A single sample gave rise to the 29 T cell receptor beta chains below, sequenced in a study of OX40 agonist ivuxolimab in advanced cancers. This table comes from immunoSEQ multiplex PCR, and its TCRdb copy is limited to in-frame clones, with some not included. The data hold 65,000 to 95,000 clones, with roughly 87% observed a single time. Specimen: CD4+ or CD8+ T cells sorted from blood, collected in a trial of the OX40 agonist ivuxolimab. The receptor source for this set is an adult with an advanced solid tumor such as melanoma, head and neck, liver or kidney cancer.

The chain uses TRBV10-2 and TRBJ1-2, with D unclear. The germline V gene encodes CDR1 WSHSY and CDR2 SAAADI. The CDR3 has 12 residues. Trimming pared 6 bases from V and 4 bases from J, leaving 9 bases between. In DNA, the CDR3 is TGCGCCAGCAGGGAAGGACTCTATGGCTACACCTTC. Its protein product is CASREGLYGYTF.

The chain couples TRBV6-6 to TRBJ1-2; D not resolved. The V end was cut by 0 bases, the J end by 1 base, with 6 bases between. The CDR3 is 14 residues long. Germline loops: CDR1 MNHNY, CDR2 SVGAGI (reference sequence). The CDR3 bases are TGTGCCAGCAGTTACTCGGTCAGTAACTATGGCTACACCTTC. It encodes CASSYSVSNYGYTF.

Only one count was recorded for this clone. The chain couples TRBV2 to TRBJ2-2, with D possibly being TRBD2 (7 bases). Trimming removed 5 bases at V and 6 bases at J, with 19 bases between. This CDR3 comprises 16 residues. Germline loops: CDR1 SNHLY, CDR2 FYNNEI. CDR3 sequence: CASSRTAGARAGELFF. Here the CDR3 DNA reads TGTGCCAGCAGTCGAACCGCGGGGGCCAGGGCCGGGGAGCTGTTTTTT.

The rearrangement links TRBV11-2 to TRBJ1-1; TRBD1 agrees at 11 bases. This CDR3 contains 15 residues. J lost 5 bases, V lost 3 bases, and 5 bases had no gene match. Germline CDR1 reads SGHAT; CDR2 reads FQNNGV. CDR3 sequence reads: CASSFGTGGGTEAFF. The CDR3, as DNA: TGTGCCAGCAGCTTCGGGACAGGGGGGGGTACTGAAGCTTTCTTT.

The chain combines TRBV19 with TRBJ1-3, with D unresolved. From germline, CDR1 is LNHDA and CDR2 SQIVND (reference sequence). V was cut by 11 bases and J by 0 bases, with 14 bases left in between. The CDR3 loop spans 14 amino acids. CDR3 DNA sequence: TGTGCCGCAGGCCGGCGGAACTCTGGAAACACCATATATTTT. Protein product: CAAGRRNSGNTIYF.

The chain is built from TRBV5-1 and TRBJ1-1, with a weak D call TRBD1 (6 bases). This CDR3 spans 15 amino acids. Germline CDR1 is SGHRS and CDR2 is YFSETQ. Between the trimmed V and J ends, which lost 4 bases and 1 base, there was a span of 14 bases. This chain's CDR3 is CASSPFGGPNTEAFF. The CDR3 bases are TGCGCCAGCAGCCCCTTTGGGGGCCCGAACACTGAAGCTTTCTTT.

The table lists this clone with a count of one. The V call is TRBV27, the J call TRBJ1-1; a weak D match, TRBD1 (6 bases). Between the trimmed V and J ends, which lost 3 bases and 0 bases, there was a span of 11 bases. CDR1 and CDR2 from the germline V gene are MNHEY and SMNVEV (reference sequence). This CDR3 is built from 15 residues. This chain's CDR3 is CASSLGARVNTEAFF. DNA of the CDR3: TGTGCCAGCAGTTTGGGGGCCAGGGTGAACACTGAAGCTTTCTTT.

This rearrangement joins TRBV7-9 to TRBJ2-1; 8 bases line up with TRBD2. The CDR3 totals 12 residues. V trimming: 1 base; J trimming: 15 bases; junction bases outside the gene matches: 5. CDR1 is SEHNR and CDR2 is FQNEAQ in the germline V gene (reference sequence). The CDR3 spells CASSLGPGGPFF. CDR3 bases: TGTGCCAGCAGCTTAGGCCCGGGAGGGCCGTTCTTC.

The chain uses TRBV7-9 and TRBJ1-3, with 8 bases fitting TRBD1. Germline assignment: CDR1 SEHNR and CDR2 FQNEAQ (reference sequence). The CDR3 covers 14 residues. The V gene end was trimmed by 5 bases and the J gene end by 2 bases; junction bases not matched to a gene: 2. CDR3 coding DNA: TGTGCCAGCAGCCTGGACAGGGCTGGAAACACCATATATTTT. Protein sequence: CASSLDRAGNTIYF.

Only one count was recorded for this clone. V and J are TRBV7-9 and TRBJ1-3, with 9 bases that match TRBD1. Per the germline V gene, CDR1 is SEHNR and CDR2 is FQNEAQ (reference sequence). Trimming took 5 bases from V and 8 from J; bases not matched to a gene: 10. The CDR3 length is 15 residues. The CDR3 nucleotides read TGTGCCAGCAGCGCCGGACAGGGGAGATTAGACACCATATATTTT. Translation gives CASSAGQGRLDTIYF.

The rearrangement joins TRBV27 to TRBJ1-1; the match to TRBD1 covers 8 bases. The CDR3 runs to 14 residues. Germline V lookup: CDR1 MNHEY, CDR2 SMNVEV (reference sequence). V dropped 5 bases and J dropped 4; count of bases not matched to a gene: 6. In DNA form, the CDR3 reads TGTGCCAGCAGTCTACGGACAGGGCCCACTGAAGCTTTCTTT. Translating gives CASSLRTGPTEAFF.

The rearrangement joins TRBV30 to TRBJ1-1; TRBD1 matches at 10 bases. The germline V gene encodes CDR1 GTSNPN and CDR2 SVGIG (reference sequence). Germline trimming cut 8 bases from V and 4 bases from J; bases unmatched to any gene: 7. CDR3 size: 13 residues. The CDR3: CAGRTGGFTEAFF. The DNA of the CDR3 is TGTGCCGGACGGACAGGGGGTTTCACTGAAGCTTTCTTT.

The J gene is TRBJ2-1, the V gene TRBV27; 7 positions agree with TRBD2. The V gene's germline CDR1 is MNHEY and CDR2 SMNVEV (reference sequence). CDR3 size: 12 residues. With V trimmed by 6 bases and J by 6 bases, 2 bases remained unmatched. DNA of the CDR3: TGTGCCAGCAGCCCGGGGGGCAATGAGCAGTTCTTC. This translates into CASSPGGNEQFF.

Only one count was recorded for this clone. The chain links TRBV27 to TRBJ2-1; D remains unclear. The CDR3 contains 16 residues. The V end was cut by 0 bases, the J end by 4 bases, with 13 bases between. From germline, CDR1 is MNHEY and CDR2 SMNVEV (reference sequence). CDR3 region: CASSLSRSRAYNEQFF. CDR3 coding DNA: TGTGCCAGCAGTTTATCTCGTAGCCGGGCATACAATGAGCAGTTCTTC.

The genes are TRBV18 and TRBJ1-5; 9 bases are shared with TRBD1. After removal of 4 bases from V and 3 bases from J, the junction contained 4 bases not matched to a gene. In germline, CDR1 is KGHSH, CDR2 LQKENI. CDR3 length: 15 residues. The CDR3 coding sequence is TGTGCCAGCTCACTGACAGGGGGTGACAATCAGCCCCAGCATTTT. Protein product: CASSLTGGDNQPQHF.

The chain uses TRBV19 and TRBJ1-1; D is unclear. The germline V gene encodes CDR1 LNHDA and CDR2 SQIVND (reference sequence). The CDR3 is 15 residues long. Trimming took off 5 bases at V and 4 bases at J, with 17 bases between the two ends. The CDR3 spells CASSPQGPAGTEAFF. CDR3 sequence (DNA): TGTGCCAGTAGTCCCCAAGGTCCGGCGGGCACTGAAGCTTTCTTT.

Details on this clone: Other DNA sequences from this sample encode an identical CDR3 as well. The chain uses TRBV2 and TRBJ2-7; D is uncertain. The CDR3 is made up of 12 amino acids. V dropped 3 bases and J dropped 3 bases, with 6 bases sitting between them. CDR1 SNHLY and CDR2 FYNNEI come from the germline V gene. The CDR3 DNA is TGTGCCAGCAGTGAGGGCGGCTACGAGCAGTACTTC. This translates into CASSEGGYEQYF. The full variable domain, in which reference TRBV2 and TRBJ2-7 provide the parts outside the CDR3, is EPEVTQTPSHQVTQMGQEVILRCVPISNHLYFYWYRQILGQKVEFLVSFYNNEISEKSEIFDDQFSVERPDGSNFTLKIRSTKLEDSAMYFCASSEGGYEQYFGPGTRLTVT.

The chain combines TRBV2 with TRBJ1-2; 7 nucleotides agree with TRBD1. CDR3 length: 12 residues. V lost 6 bases and J lost 9; bases outside the gene matches: 7. The V gene's germline CDR1 is SNHLY and CDR2 FYNNEI. CDR3 in amino acids: CASSSGQARYTF. DNA for the CDR3: TGTGCCAGCAGCTCAGGACAGGCCCGCTACACCTTC. The full variable domain, completed using reference TRBV2 and TRBJ1-2, is EPEVTQTPSHQVTQMGQEVILRCVPISNHLYFYWYRQILGQKVEFLVSFYNNEISEKSEIFDDQFSVERPDGSNFTLKIRSTKLEDSAMYFCASSSGQARYTFGSGTRLTVV.

This chain links TRBV5-1 with TRBJ1-1; D might be TRBD1 (5 bases). CDR3 length: 14 amino acids. CDR1 and CDR2 (germline): SGHRS, YFSETQ. The germline V and J ends were trimmed by 0 bases and 4 bases, with 10 bases remaining between them. The CDR3 loop reads CASSLDGAGTEAFF. CDR3 sequence (DNA): TGCGCCAGCAGCTTGGATGGGGCGGGCACTGAAGCTTTCTTT.

The genes are TRBV14 and TRBJ2-1; TRBD2 aligns across 12 bases. Germline CDR1 and CDR2: SGHDN and FVKESK. The V gene end was trimmed by 4 bases and the J gene end by 10 bases; junction bases not matched to a gene: 8. The CDR3 sequence is 15 residues long. In DNA, the CDR3 is TGTGCCAGCAGCCTCCTCGGACTAGCGGGGACCGAGCAGTTCTTC. Its protein is CASSLLGLAGTEQFF.

The gene calls are TRBV2 and TRBJ2-3; D gene unclear. CDR1 is SNHLY and CDR2 is FYNNEI in the germline V gene. This CDR3 spans 15 amino acids. Trimming took off 0 bases at V and 2 bases at J, with 9 bases between the two ends. The CDR3 is CASSEALGLTDTQYF. For the CDR3, the DNA is TGTGCCAGCAGTGAAGCGCTTGGCCTCACAGATACGCAGTATTTT.

The rearrangement uses TRBV10-2 and TRBJ1-5; no clear D. Germline CDR1 is WSHSY and CDR2 is SAAADI. The V end lost 10 bases, the J end lost 4 bases, and 8 bases lay between the germline ends. The CDR3 has 11 amino acids. CDR3 sequence: CATGINQPQHF. DNA of the CDR3: TGCGCCACGGGTATTAATCAGCCCCAGCATTTT.

This clone appeared a few times. The rearrangement links TRBV4-1 to TRBJ2-3; TRBD2 agrees at 13 bases. This CDR3 spans 16 amino acids. V was clipped by 5 bases and J by 6 bases; unmatched bases: 8. Germline V gene data show CDR1 as MGHRA and CDR2 as YSYEKL. The DNA of the CDR3 is TGCGCCAGCAGCTACGGACTAGCGGGGGTGGCTGATACGCAGTATTTT. Translating gives CASSYGLAGVADTQYF.

The rearrangement uses TRBV19 and TRBJ1-6; TRBD1 aligns across 8 bases. Germline-derived CDR1 and CDR2 are LNHDA and SQIVND (reference sequence). With 5 bases clipped from V and 11 bases from J, the junction kept 5 bases outside the gene matches. The CDR3 runs to 13 residues. The CDR3 bases are TGTGCCAGTAGTGGACAGGGAGAGACACCCCTCCACTTT. This sequence encodes CASSGQGETPLHF.

The chain has TRBV28 and TRBJ2-7; D is unresolved. This CDR3 is 12 amino acids long. From germline, CDR1 is MDHEN and CDR2 SYDVKM. Deletions cut 7 bases from V and 6 bases from J, with 13 bases between. DNA of the CDR3: TGTGCCAGCAACTTCGGGCGATTCGAGCAGTACTTC. Protein product: CASNFGRFEQYF.

The chain joins TRBV30 to TRBJ2-2; 7 positions match TRBD1. Germline V gene data show CDR1 as GTSNPN and CDR2 as SVGIG (reference sequence). This CDR3 region has 14 residues. The junction had 2 bases not matched to a gene; V was cut back by 4 bases and J by 0 bases. CDR3 sequence (DNA): TGTGCCTGGACTGGACAGGCGAACACCGGGGAGCTGTTTTTT. This encodes CAWTGQANTGELFF.

This clone occurred a few times. V and J are TRBV20-1 and TRBJ2-1; 7 positions agree with TRBD2. CDR1 and CDR2 from the germline V gene are DFQATT and SNEGSKA (reference sequence). The CDR3 sequence is 11 residues long. Losses at the gene ends were 8 bases for V and 6 bases for J; bases not matched to a gene: 4. CDR3 protein: CSPSGGNEQFF. For the CDR3, the DNA is TGCAGTCCCTCGGGGGGCAATGAGCAGTTCTTC.

V usage is TRBV10-3 and J usage is TRBJ2-5; no firm D call. Trimming stripped 0 bases from V and 2 bases from J, with 7 bases between. The CDR3 sequence is 14 residues long. Germline CDR1 ENHRY, CDR2 SYGVKD. DNA of the CDR3: TGTGCCATCAGTGAGTCAGACGGACAAGAGACCCAGTACTTC. Its translation: CAISESDGQETQYF.

V and J are TRBV7-3 and TRBJ2-3, with TRBD1 matching 10 bases. The trim removed 1 base at V and 6 bases at J, leaving 7 bases unmatched. CDR1 SGHTA and CDR2 FQGTGA come from the germline V gene. This CDR3 region has 16 residues. CDR3 nucleotide sequence: TGTGCCAGCAGCTTAATCGCGACAGGGGGCCCGGATACGCAGTATTTT. Amino acid sequence: CASSLIATGGPDTQYF. Variable domain in full (rest from reference TRBV7-3 and TRBJ2-3): GAGVSQTPSNKVTEKGKYVELRCDPISGHTALYWYRQSLGQGPEFLIYFQGTGAADDSGLPNDRFFAVRPEGSVSTLKIQRTERGDSAVYLCASSLIATGGPDTQYFGPGTRLTVL.